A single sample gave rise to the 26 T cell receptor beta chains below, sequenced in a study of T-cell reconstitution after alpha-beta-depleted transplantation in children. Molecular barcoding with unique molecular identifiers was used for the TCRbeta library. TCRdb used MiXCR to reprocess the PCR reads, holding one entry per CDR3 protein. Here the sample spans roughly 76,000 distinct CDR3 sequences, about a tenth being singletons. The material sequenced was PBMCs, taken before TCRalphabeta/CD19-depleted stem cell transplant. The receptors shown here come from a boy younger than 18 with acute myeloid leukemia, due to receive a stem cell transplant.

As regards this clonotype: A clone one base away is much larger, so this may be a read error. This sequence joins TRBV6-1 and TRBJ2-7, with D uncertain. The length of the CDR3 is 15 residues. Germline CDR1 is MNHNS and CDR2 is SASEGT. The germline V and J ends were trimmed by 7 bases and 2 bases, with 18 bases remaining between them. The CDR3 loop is CASKYSNVSTYEQYF. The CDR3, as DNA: TGTGCCAGCAAATACAGTAACGTGTCAACCTACGAGCAGTACTTC.

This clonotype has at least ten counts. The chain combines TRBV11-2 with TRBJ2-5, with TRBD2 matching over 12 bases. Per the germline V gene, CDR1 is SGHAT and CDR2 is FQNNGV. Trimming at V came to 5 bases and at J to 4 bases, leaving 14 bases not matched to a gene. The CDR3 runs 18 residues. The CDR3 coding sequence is TGTGCCAGCAGCCCGCGGACTAGCGGGGTGGTGGGAGGAGAGACCCAGTACTTC. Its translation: CASSPRTSGVVGGETQYF.

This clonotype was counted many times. This CDR3 is CASRRLGQWSDGELFF. CDR3 DNA sequence: TGTGCCAGCCGACGACTTGGACAATGGTCGGACGGGGAGCTGTTTTTT. The chain joins TRBV12-3 or TRBV12-4 to TRBJ2-2; D is possibly TRBD1 (5 bases). V was cut by 8 bases and J by 7 bases, with 23 bases left in between. The CDR3 loop spans 16 amino acids.

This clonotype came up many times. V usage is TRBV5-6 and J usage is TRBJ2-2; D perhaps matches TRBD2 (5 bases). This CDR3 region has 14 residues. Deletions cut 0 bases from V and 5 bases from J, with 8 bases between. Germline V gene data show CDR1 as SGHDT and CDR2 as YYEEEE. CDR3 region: CASSLEGLTGELFF. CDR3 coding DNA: TGTGCCAGCAGCTTGGAAGGACTGACCGGGGAGCTGTTTTTT.

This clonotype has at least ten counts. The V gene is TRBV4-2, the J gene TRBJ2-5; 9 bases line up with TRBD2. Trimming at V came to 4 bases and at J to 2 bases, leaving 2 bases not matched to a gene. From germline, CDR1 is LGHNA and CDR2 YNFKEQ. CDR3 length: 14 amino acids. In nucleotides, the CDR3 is TGTGCCAGCAGCCTAGCGGGAGCTCAAGAGACCCAGTACTTC. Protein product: CASSLAGAQETQYF.

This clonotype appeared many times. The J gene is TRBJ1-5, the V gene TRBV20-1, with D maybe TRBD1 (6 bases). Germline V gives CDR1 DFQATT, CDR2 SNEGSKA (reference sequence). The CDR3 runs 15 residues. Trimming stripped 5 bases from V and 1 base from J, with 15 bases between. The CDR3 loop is CSAYRDIMSNQPQHF. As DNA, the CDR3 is TGCAGTGCTTATAGGGACATTATGAGCAATCAGCCCCAGCATTTT.

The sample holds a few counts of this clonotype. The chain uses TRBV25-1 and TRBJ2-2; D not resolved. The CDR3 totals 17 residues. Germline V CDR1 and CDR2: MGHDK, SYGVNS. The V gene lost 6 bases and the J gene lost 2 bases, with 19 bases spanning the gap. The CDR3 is CASSASVRIANTGELFF. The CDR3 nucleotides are TGTGCCAGCAGCGCCAGTGTCCGAATAGCTAACACCGGGGAGCTGTTTTTT. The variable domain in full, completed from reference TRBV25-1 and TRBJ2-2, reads EADIYQTPRYLVIGTGKKITLECSQTMGHDKMYWYQQDPGMELHLIHYSYGVNSTEKGDLSSESTVSRIRTEHFPLTLESARPSHTSQYLCASSASVRIANTGELFFGEGSRLTVL.

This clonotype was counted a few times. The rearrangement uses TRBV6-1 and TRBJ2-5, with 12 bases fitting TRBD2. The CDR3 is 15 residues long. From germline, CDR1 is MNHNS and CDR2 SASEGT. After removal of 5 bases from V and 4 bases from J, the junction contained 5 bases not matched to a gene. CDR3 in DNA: TGTGCCAGCAGTCTGACTAGCGGGAGTGCAGAGACCCAGTACTTC. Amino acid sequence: CASSLTSGSAETQYF.

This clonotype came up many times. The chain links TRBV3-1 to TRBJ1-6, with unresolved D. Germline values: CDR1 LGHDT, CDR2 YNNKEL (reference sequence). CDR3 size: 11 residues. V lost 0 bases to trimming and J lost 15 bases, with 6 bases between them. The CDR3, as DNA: TGTGCCAGCAGCCAAGACCTGGGCCTCCACTTT. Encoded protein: CASSQDLGLHF.

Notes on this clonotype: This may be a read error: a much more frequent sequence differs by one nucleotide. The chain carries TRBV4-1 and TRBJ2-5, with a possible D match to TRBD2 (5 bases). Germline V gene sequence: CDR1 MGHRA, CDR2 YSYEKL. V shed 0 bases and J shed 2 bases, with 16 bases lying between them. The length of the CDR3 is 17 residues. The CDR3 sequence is CASSQDDPAVSQETQYF. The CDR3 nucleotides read TGCGCCAGCAGCCAAGATGATCCAGCGGTGAGTCAAGAGACCCAGTACTTC.

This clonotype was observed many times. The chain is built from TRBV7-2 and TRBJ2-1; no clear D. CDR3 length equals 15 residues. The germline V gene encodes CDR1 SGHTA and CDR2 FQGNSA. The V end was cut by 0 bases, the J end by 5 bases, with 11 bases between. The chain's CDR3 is CASSLAASGNNEQFF. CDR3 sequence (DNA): TGTGCCAGCAGCTTAGCAGCCTCAGGAAACAATGAGCAGTTCTTC.

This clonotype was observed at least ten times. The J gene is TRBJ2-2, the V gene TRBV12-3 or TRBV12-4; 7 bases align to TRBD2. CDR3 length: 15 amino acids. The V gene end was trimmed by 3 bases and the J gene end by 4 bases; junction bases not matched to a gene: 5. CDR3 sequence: CASSLAGAGTGELFF. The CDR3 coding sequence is TGTGCCAGCAGTTTGGCGGGAGCGGGCACCGGGGAGCTGTTTTTT.

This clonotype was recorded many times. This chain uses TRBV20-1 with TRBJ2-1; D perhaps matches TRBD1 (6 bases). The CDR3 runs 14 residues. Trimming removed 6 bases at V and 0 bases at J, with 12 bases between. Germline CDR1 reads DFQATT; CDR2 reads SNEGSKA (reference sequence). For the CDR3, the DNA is TGCAGTGCACAAACAGGGAGCTCCTACAATGAGCAGTTCTTC. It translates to CSAQTGSSYNEQFF.

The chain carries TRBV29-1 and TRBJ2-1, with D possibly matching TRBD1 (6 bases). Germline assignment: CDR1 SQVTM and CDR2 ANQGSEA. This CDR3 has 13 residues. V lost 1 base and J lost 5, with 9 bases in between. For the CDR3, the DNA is TGCAGCGTTGAAGTATCAGGGGACAATGAGCAGTTCTTC. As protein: CSVEVSGDNEQFF.

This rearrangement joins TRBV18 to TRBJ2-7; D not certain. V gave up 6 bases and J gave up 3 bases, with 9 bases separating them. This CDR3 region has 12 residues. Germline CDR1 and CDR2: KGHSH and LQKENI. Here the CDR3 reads CASSQDGYEQYV. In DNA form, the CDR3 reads TGTGCCAGCTCGCAAGACGGCTACGAGCAGTACGTC.

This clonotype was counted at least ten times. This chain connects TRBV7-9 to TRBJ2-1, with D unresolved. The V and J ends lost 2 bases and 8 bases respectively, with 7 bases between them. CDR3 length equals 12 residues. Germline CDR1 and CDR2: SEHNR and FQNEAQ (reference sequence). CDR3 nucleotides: TGTGCCAGCAGCTTAAGAGGAGATGAGCAGTTCTTC. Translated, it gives CASSLRGDEQFF.

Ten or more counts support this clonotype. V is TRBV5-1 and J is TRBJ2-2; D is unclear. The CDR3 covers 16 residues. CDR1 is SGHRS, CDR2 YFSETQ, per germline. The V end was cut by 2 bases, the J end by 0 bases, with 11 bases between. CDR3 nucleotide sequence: TGCGCCAGCAGCTTTCTGACGGTAACGAACACCGGGGAGCTGTTTTTT. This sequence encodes CASSFLTVTNTGELFF.

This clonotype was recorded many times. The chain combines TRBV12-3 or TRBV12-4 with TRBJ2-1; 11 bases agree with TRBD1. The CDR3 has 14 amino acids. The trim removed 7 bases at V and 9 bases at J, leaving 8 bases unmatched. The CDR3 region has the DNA TGTGCCAGCACCGGGACAGGGGGTGGGGGTGAGCAGTTCTTC. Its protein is CASTGTGGGGEQFF.

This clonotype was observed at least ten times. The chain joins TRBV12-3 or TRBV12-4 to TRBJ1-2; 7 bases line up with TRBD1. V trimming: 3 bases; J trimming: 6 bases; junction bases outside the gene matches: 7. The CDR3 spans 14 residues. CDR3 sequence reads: CASSFSRGTDGYTF. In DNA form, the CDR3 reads TGTGCCAGCAGTTTTAGTCGGGGGACAGATGGCTACACCTTC.

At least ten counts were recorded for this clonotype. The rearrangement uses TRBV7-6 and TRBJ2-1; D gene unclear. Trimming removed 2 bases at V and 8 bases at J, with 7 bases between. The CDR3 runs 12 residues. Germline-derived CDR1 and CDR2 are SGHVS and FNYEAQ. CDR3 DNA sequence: TGTGCCAGCAGCTTATACTCATATGAGCAGTTCTTC. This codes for CASSLYSYEQFF.

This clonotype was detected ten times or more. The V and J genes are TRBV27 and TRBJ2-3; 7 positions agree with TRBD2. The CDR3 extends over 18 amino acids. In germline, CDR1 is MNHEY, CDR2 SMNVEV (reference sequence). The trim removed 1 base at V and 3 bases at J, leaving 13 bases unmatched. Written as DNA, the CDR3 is TGTGCCAGCAGTTTATGGGCGGGAGCGGAGGCACGAACAGATACGCAGTATTTT. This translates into CASSLWAGAEARTDTQYF.

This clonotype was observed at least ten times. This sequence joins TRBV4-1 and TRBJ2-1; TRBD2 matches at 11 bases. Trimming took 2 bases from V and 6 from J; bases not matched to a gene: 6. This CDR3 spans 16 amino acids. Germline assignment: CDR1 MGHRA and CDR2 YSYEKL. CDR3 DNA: TGCGCCAGCAGCCAAACTAGCGGGAGAAGACCCAATGAGCAGTTCTTC. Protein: CASSQTSGRRPNEQFF.

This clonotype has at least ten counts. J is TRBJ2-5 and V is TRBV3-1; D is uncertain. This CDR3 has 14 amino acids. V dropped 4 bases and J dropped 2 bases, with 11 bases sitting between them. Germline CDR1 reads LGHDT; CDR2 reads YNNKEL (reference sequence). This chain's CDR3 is CASSRQSGQETQYF. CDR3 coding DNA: TGTGCCAGCAGCCGTCAAAGTGGGCAAGAGACCCAGTACTTC.

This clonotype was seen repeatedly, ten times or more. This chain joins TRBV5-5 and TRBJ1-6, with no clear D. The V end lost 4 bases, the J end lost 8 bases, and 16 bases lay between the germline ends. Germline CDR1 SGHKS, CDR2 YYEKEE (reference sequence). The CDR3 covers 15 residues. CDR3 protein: CASSGLRAKDSPLHF. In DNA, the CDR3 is TGTGCCAGCAGCGGACTACGGGCGAAGGATTCACCCCTCCACTTT.

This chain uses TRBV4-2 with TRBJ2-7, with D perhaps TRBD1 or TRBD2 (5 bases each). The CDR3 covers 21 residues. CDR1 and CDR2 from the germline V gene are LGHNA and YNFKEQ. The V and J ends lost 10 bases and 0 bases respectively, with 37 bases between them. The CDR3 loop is CAMGPGLLRAKRGPSSYEQYV. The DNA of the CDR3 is TGTGCCATGGGCCCCGGGCTCCTCAGAGCCAAGAGGGGACCGAGCTCCTACGAGCAGTACGTC.

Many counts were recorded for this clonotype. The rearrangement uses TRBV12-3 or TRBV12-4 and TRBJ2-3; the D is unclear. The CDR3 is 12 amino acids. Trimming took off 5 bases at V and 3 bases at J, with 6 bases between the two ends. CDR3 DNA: TGTGCCAGCAGTCGATCTACAGATACGCAGTATTTT. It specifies CASSRSTDTQYF.